These T cell receptor beta chains were read from a single sample in a study of blood T cell repertoires in COVID-19. Using immunoSEQ multiplex PCR, the repertoire was profiled, and TCRdb retains in-frame clones only, with some absent. The sample has some 180,000 clones, about nine tenths seen once. The sample comprised peripheral blood. The receptors stem from a man between 35 and 55 years old with acute or convalescent COVID-19. Both conserved end residues are part of each CDR3. D genes are given only for firm matches. Only some rows state a clone size, as once, few, many or a class for expanded clones.

J gene | D gene | clone size | V gene | CDR3 DNA | CDR3 protein
TRBJ2-4 | TRBD2 | few | TRBV7-3 | TGTGCCAGCAGCCCACTAGCGGCACTAGCCAAAAACATTCAGTACTTC | CASSPLAALAKNIQYF
TRBJ1-2 | - | once | TRBV6-2/TRBV6-3 | TGTGCCAGCAGCCCTTGGACAGACGATGGCTACACCTTC | CASSPWTDDGYTF
TRBJ2-5 | - | - | TRBV15 | TGTGCCACCAGCAGAGCCTGGAACAGCCTTCAAGAGACCCAGTACTTC | CATSRAWNSLQETQYF
TRBJ1-6 | TRBD1 | - | TRBV6-4 | TGTGCCAGCAGTGAAACAGGGGGCTTTAATTCACCCCTCCACTTT | CASSETGGFNSPLHF
TRBJ2-5 | TRBD1 | - | TRBV5-6 | TGTGCCAGCAGCTCCACAGGGGGAGAGACCCAGTACTTC | CASSSTGGETQYF
TRBJ1-6 | TRBD1 | - | TRBV28 | TGTGCCAGCAGTTTAGGGCCTAGGGCAGGGGGCAATTCACCCCTCCACTTT | CASSLGPRAGGNSPLHF
TRBJ1-6 | - | few | TRBV7-9 | TGTGCCAGCAGCCCCCGGGGGGGCACCTATAATTCACCCCTCCACTTT | CASSPRGGTYNSPLHF
TRBJ2-6 | TRBD2 | - | TRBV7-9 | TGTGCCAGCAGCTCCTCAGCGGGGCTCTCTGGGGCCAACGTCCTGACTTTC | CASSSSAGLSGANVLTF
TRBJ2-1 | - | - | TRBV4-2 | TGTGCCAGCAGCCTTTCGAGTGAGCAGTTCTTC | CASSLSSEQFF
TRBJ2-3 | - | once | TRBV4-1 | TGCGCCAGCAGCCATGGGGGCATCAGCACAGATACGCAGTATTTT | CASSHGGISTDTQYF
TRBJ1-2 | - | - | TRBV7-9 | TGTGCCAGCAGCTTGCTTGAAGGGGATGGCTACACCTTC | CASSLLEGDGYTF
TRBJ2-3 | - | - | TRBV5-1 | TGCGCCAGCCTGTACGGGGAGAGCACAGATACGCAGTATTTT | CASLYGESTDTQYF
TRBJ1-5 | - | - | TRBV6-2/TRBV6-3 | TGTGCCAGCAGTTACTCAGGGACCACGCGGGGGCCCCAGCATTTT | CASSYSGTTRGPQHF
TRBJ2-1 | TRBD1 | - | TRBV7-2 | TGTGCCAGCAGCTCCTCCGGGACAGGGGGTAAAAGCTCCTACAATGAGCAGTTCTTC | CASSSSGTGGKSSYNEQFF
TRBJ2-7 | TRBD1 | once | TRBV27 | TGTGCCAGCAGGCGGACAGGGTCCTACGAGCAGTACTTC | CASRRTGSYEQYF
TRBJ1-4 | - | - | TRBV29-1 | TGCAGCGTTGAAGTTACAACTAATGAAAAACTGTTTTTT | CSVEVTTNEKLFF
TRBJ1-5 | TRBD1 | - | TRBV29-1 | TGCAGCGTAACCGGGACAGGGGTCGATCAGCCCCAGCATTTT | CSVTGTGVDQPQHF
TRBJ1-5 | TRBD1 | - | TRBV28 | TGTGCCAGCAGTTTTGGACAGGGAGATCAGCCCCAGCATTTT | CASSFGQGDQPQHF
TRBJ2-3 | TRBD1 | - | TRBV2 | TGTGCCAGCGGGGACAGGGGGCAGGGAGATACGCAGTATTTT | CASGDRGQGDTQYF
TRBJ2-7 | - | - | TRBV4-1 | TGCGCCAGCAGCCGAGGGGACACCCAGTCCTACGAGCAGTACTTC | CASSRGDTQSYEQYF
TRBJ2-7 | TRBD2 | - | TRBV5-1 | TGCGCCAGCAGCTTGGCTAGCGGGGTCTACGAGCAGTACTTC | CASSLASGVYEQYF
TRBJ1-1 | - | - | TRBV5-5 | TGTGCCAGCAGCTTGGCGTCAGGATTGGGTCACACTGAAGCTTTCTTT | CASSLASGLGHTEAFF
TRBJ2-7 | - | - | TRBV4-3 | TGCGCCAGCAGCCAAGATCTAGGCGGATTTTACGAGCAGTACTTC | CASSQDLGGFYEQYF
TRBJ2-3 | - | few | TRBV5-6 | TGTGCCAGCAGCTTGCCTGGCGGTACGCAGTATTTT | CASSLPGGTQYF
TRBJ2-1 | - | - | TRBV9 | TGTGCCAGCAGCGTAGGTGGGGGGTCTGCCGGCAATGAGCAGTTCTTC | CASSVGGGSAGNEQFF
TRBJ2-2 | - | - | TRBV2 | TGTGCCAGCAGCTTGGCCGGACACCTGACCGGGGAGCTGTTTTTT | CASSLAGHLTGELFF
TRBJ1-3 | - | once | TRBV6-5 | TGTGCCAGCAGTACATCGACAGGATCTGGAAACACCATATATTTT | CASSTSTGSGNTIYF
TRBJ1-5 | - | - | TRBV5-1 | TGCGCCAGCAGCTTGTTTGGGGGCAGCAATCAGCCCCAGCATTTT | CASSLFGGSNQPQHF
TRBJ1-6 | - | - | TRBV28 | TGTGCCAGCAGTTTATACTGGACAGCTAATTCACCCCTCCACTTT | CASSLYWTANSPLHF
TRBJ1-1 | - | - | TRBV7-2 | TGTGCCAGCAGCTTAGCGGGGGGGACCATGAACACTGAAGCTTTCTTT | CASSLAGGTMNTEAFF
TRBJ1-4 | - | - | TRBV5-1 | TGCGCCAGCAGCTTGGGTAGATTAACTAATGAAAAACTGTTTTTT | CASSLGRLTNEKLFF
TRBJ2-5 | - | - | TRBV5-1 | TGCGCCAGCAGCTTGGAATGGCAGAAAGAGACCCAGTACTTC | CASSLEWQKETQYF
TRBJ2-2 | - | once | TRBV18 | TGTGCCAGCTCACCAGGAGAAAGGGGTACCGGGGAGCTGTTTTTT | CASSPGERGTGELFF
TRBJ1-2 | - | - | TRBV10-2 | TGCGCCAGCAGTGAAATGACAGGAGGTGGCTACACCTTC | CASSEMTGGGYTF
TRBJ2-1 | TRBD2 | - | TRBV7-9 | TGTGCCAGCAGCTCGCTAGCGGGGGGGCCGGAAGAGCAGTTCTTC | CASSSLAGGPEEQFF
TRBJ2-3 | - | - | TRBV9 | TGTGCCAGCAGCGAGCGTTATTCCGATACGCAGTATTTT | CASSERYSDTQYF
TRBJ1-2 | TRBD1 | - | TRBV5-4 | TGTGCCAGCAGCTTTGGACAGGGGGCGATGGGTTATGGCTACACCTTC | CASSFGQGAMGYGYTF
TRBJ2-7 | - | - | TRBV5-6 | TGTGCCAGCGCCGACAGGCTTACCTACGAGCAGTACTTC | CASADRLTYEQYF
TRBJ2-5 | - | - | TRBV4-2 | TGTGCCAGCAGCCAAGCGATCGGGGAGACCCAGTACTTC | CASSQAIGETQYF
TRBJ2-2 | TRBD2 | - | TRBV4-3 | TGCGCCAGCAGCCCGACTAGCGGGGGTTCCGGGGAGCTGTTTTTT | CASSPTSGGSGELFF
TRBJ2-7 | TRBD2 | - | TRBV15 | TGTGCCACCAGCAGAGACAGGACTAGCGGGGGATACGAGCAGTACTTC | CATSRDRTSGGYEQYF
TRBJ2-5 | - | - | TRBV7-3 | TGTGCCAGCAGCTCACAGACCCAAGAGACCCAGTACTTC | CASSSQTQETQYF
TRBJ2-1 | TRBD2 | - | TRBV20-1 | TGCAGTGCTAGAGGGACTAGCCCTCAGTTCTTC | CSARGTSPQFF
TRBJ2-2 | - | - | TRBV7-2 | TGTGCCAGCAGCTTAGTGTGGACTACTAACACCGGGGAGCTGTTTTTT | CASSLVWTTNTGELFF
TRBJ2-5 | - | - | TRBV21-1 | TGTGCCAGCAGCAAAGGGCAGGGCGTCTGCCAAGAGACCCAGTACTTC | CASSKGQGVCQETQYF
TRBJ1-2 | TRBD1 | few | TRBV5-1 | TGCGCCAGCAGTCCCGGGACAGGGGGCGCCTCGGGCTACACCTTC | CASSPGTGGASGYTF
TRBJ1-2 | TRBD1 | - | TRBV7-9 | TGTGCCAGCAGCCTAGGCCAGGGGGCCAACTATGGCTACACCTTC | CASSLGQGANYGYTF
TRBJ2-3 | TRBD2 | - | TRBV6-4 | TGTGCCAGCAGTGACCTAGCGGGGGCAGATACGCAGTATTTT | CASSDLAGADTQYF
TRBJ1-6 | TRBD1 | - | TRBV5-4 | TGTGCCAGCAGCTGGAGGACAGGGGGAGATTCACCCCTCCACTTT | CASSWRTGGDSPLHF
TRBJ2-7 | - | - | TRBV6-2/TRBV6-3 | TGTGCCAGCAGTTACTCCGGGGCGGGATACGAGCAGTACTTC | CASSYSGAGYEQYF
TRBJ2-2 | TRBD1 | - | TRBV4-3 | TGCGCCAGCAGCCCGGGACAGCAGAGCACCGGGGAGCTGTTTTTT | CASSPGQQSTGELFF
TRBJ2-1 | - | - | TRBV10-3 | TGTGCCATCAGAACCGACAGCAACAATGAGCAGTTCTTC | CAIRTDSNNEQFF
TRBJ2-7 | - | few | TRBV11-2 | TGTGCCAGCAGCGTCCTTGTGGGGGCGTCGGAGCAGTACTTC | CASSVLVGASEQYF